This T cell receptor beta chain stems from a study of beta chain features in type 1 diabetes. Overall study results and limits: Any HLA-type effect on TCRB rearrangement remained unresolved here. In patients and controls equally, PCR might favor templates that are shorter. Shorter TCRB CDR3s, moderately but significantly so, marked every one of the four CD4+ subsets in Type 1 diabetes patients.

The whole isolated RNA underwent reverse transcription, so sequencing captured expressed TCRB transcripts. Method: immunoSEQ multiplex PCR; TCRdb's copy keeps in-frame clones and lacks some. Of some 660,000 clones in the sample, roughly an eighth were seen once. The collection from each donor was one heparinised blood draw averaging about 116 mL. CD4+ cells of the naive, central memory, regulatory and stem cell-like memory types were sorted via CD45RO/CCR7/CD25/CD127/CD95/CD27. A note on this clone: The antigen is not known.

The sequence derives from a young man with type 1 diabetes. The sequencing sample was made of naive CD4+ T cells from blood.

The CDR3 coding sequence is TGTGCCAGCAGCTTGCCGGAGGTCCGAGAGACCCAGTACTTC. Translation: CASSLPEVRETQYF. The chain uses TRBV5-6 and TRBJ2-5, with a tentative D call TRBD2 (5 bases). CDR1 and CDR2 from the germline V gene are SGHDT and YYEEEE. Trimming stripped 1 base from V and 4 bases from J, with 11 bases between. CDR3 size: 14 residues.